This TCR beta chain was observed in a study of cytomegalovirus exposure and HLA in healthy donors. Regarding this clone: Its antigen is unidentified.

The V gene end was trimmed by 9 bases and the J gene end by 5 bases; junction bases not matched to a gene: 7. Germline loops: CDR1 MDHEN, CDR2 SYDVKM. The length of the CDR3 is 13 residues. The PCR employed 60 Vbeta primers together with 13 Jbeta primers. Libraries were prepared by immunoSEQ multiplex PCR; TCRdb keeps only in-frame clonotypes and omits some of them. The sample includes 200,000 to 250,000 clones, about 85% of them seen just once. Findings and limits, study-wide: The authors enumerated around 150 TCR beta chains as linked to cytomegalovirus.

Source material: PBMCs. The rearrangement links TRBV28 to TRBJ2-5; 9 bases agree with TRBD2. The clonotype was recovered from a human donor in good health. The CDR3 loop reads CASKSGGLETQYF. The CDR3, as DNA: TGTGCCAGTAAGAGCGGGGGGCTGGAGACCCAGTACTTC.